This TCR beta chain originates from a study of T cells in Graves' hyperthyroidism and ophthalmopathy. This clonotype was seen only a few times. The source material, RNA transcripts, was used to amplify TCR beta CDR3 regions. The HTBI primer set was used in a first-round RT-PCR of the TCR CDR3. TCRdb redid the calling of the multiplex PCR reads with MiXCR, one entry per CDR3 protein. The data show roughly 350,000 distinct CDR3 sequences, with roughly 13% seen just once and about 22% held by the top ten. The receptor was isolated from a woman younger than 45 with Graves' hyperthyroidism. Sequenced: blood.

The CDR3 nucleotides read TGTGCCAGCAGCACGGACAGGGGGCTCGGCTACACCTTC. Encoded protein: CASSTDRGLGYTF. The chain has TRBV5-4 and TRBJ1-2; 11 bases are shared with TRBD1. V trimming: 4 bases; J trimming: 8 bases; junction bases outside the gene matches: 4. CDR3 length: 13 residues. In germline, CDR1 is SGHNT, CDR2 YYREEE (reference sequence).